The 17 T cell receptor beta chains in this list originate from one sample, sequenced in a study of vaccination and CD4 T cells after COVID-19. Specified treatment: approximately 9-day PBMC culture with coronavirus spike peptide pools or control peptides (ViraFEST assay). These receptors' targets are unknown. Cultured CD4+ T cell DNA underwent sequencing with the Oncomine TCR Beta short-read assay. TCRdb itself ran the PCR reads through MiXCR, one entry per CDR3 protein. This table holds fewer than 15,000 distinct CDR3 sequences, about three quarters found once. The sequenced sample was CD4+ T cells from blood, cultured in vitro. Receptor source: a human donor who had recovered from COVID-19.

The chain's CDR3 is CASSPSGTGGETQYF. The CDR3 DNA reads TGTGCCAGCAGTCCTTCGGGGACGGGAGGCGAGACCCAGTACTTC. This chain joins TRBV28 and TRBJ2-5; 7 bases align to TRBD2. Germline trimming cut 5 bases from V and 5 bases from J; bases unmatched to any gene: 11. CDR3 size: 15 residues. Germline CDR1 MDHEN, CDR2 SYDVKM.

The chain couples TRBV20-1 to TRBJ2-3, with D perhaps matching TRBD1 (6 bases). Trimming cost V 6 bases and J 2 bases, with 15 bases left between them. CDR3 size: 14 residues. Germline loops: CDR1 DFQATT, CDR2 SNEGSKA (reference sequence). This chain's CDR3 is CSAWTETSTDTQYF. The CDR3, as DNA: TGCAGTGCCTGGACAGAAACTTCCACAGATACGCAGTATTTT.

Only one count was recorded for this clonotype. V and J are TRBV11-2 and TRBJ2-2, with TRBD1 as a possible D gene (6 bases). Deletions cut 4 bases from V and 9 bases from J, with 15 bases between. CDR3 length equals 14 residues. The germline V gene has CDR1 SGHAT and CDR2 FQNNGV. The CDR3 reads CASSSPSTGRELFF. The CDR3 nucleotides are TGTGCCAGCAGCTCACCCAGCACAGGGAGGGAGCTGTTTTTT.

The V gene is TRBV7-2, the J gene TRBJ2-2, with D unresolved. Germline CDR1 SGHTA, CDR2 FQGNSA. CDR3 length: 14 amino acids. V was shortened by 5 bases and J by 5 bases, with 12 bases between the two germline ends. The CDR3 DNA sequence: TGTGCCAGCAGCCAAGTCCGCACAACCGGGGAGCTGTTTTTT. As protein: CASSQVRTTGELFF.

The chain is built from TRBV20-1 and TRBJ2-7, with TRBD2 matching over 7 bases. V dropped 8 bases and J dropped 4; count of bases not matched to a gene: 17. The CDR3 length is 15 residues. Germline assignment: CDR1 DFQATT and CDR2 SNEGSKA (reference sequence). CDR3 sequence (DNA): TGCAGTACCCTAGGGAATCTAGCGGCTGGGTACGAGCAGTACTTC. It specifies CSTLGNLAAGYEQYF.

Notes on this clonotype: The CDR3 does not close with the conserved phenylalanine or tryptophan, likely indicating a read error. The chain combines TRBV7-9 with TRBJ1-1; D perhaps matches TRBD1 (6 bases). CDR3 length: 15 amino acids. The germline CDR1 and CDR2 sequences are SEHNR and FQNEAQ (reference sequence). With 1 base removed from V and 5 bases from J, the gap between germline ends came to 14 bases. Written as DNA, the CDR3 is TGTGCCAGCAGCTTAGGGGGGGCTGTGGGGACTGAAGCTTTCCTT. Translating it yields CASSLGGAVGTEAFL.

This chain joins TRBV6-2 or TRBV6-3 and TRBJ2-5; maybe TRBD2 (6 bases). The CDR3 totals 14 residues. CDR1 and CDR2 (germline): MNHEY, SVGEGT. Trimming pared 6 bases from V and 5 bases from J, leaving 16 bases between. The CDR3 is CASSTEGGFETQYF. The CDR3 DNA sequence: TGTGCCAGCAGCACGGAGGGCGGGTTCGAGACCCAGTACTTC.

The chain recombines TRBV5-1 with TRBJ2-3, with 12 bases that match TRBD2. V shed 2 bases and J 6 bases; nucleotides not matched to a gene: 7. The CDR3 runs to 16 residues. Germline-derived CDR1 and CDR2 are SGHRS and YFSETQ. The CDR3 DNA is TGCGCCAGCAGCTTACCCCGGACTAGCGGGAAGGATACGCAGTATTTT. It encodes CASSLPRTSGKDTQYF.

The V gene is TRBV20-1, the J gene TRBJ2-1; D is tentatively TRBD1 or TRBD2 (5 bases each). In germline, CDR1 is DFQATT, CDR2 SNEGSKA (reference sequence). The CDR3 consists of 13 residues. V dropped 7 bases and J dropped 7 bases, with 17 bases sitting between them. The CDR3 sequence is CSVRFAGANEQFF. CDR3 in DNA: TGCAGTGTCAGGTTTGCCGGGGCGAATGAGCAGTTCTTC.

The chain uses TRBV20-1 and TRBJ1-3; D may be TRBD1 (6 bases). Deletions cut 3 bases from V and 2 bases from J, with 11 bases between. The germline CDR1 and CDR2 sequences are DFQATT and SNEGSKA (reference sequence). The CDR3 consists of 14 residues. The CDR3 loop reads CSASLGGAGNTIYF. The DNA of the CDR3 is TGCAGTGCTAGCTTAGGGGGAGCTGGAAACACCATATATTTT.

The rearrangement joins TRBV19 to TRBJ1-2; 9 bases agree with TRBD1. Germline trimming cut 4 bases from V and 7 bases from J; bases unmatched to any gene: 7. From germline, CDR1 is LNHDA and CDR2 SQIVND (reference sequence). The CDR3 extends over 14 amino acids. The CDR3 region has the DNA TGTGCCAGTAGTAAGATAGGACAGGGGACTGGCTACACCTTC. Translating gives CASSKIGQGTGYTF.

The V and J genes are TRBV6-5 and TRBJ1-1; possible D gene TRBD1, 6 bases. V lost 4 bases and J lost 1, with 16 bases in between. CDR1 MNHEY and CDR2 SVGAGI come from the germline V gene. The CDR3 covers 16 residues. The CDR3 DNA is TGTGCCAGCAGTTCCCCGGGGCAGGGGACGAACACTGAAGCTTTCTTT. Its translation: CASSSPGQGTNTEAFF.

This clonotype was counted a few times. The CDR3 DNA sequence: TGTGCCACCAGTGATCCCGGGACAGGTGAAGCTTTCTTT. This encodes CATSDPGTGEAFF. This sequence joins TRBV24-1 and TRBJ1-1, with 8 bases fitting TRBD1. Germline trimming cut 3 bases from V and 7 bases from J; bases unmatched to any gene: 3. Germline V gives CDR1 KGHDR, CDR2 SFDVKD. This CDR3 region has 13 residues.

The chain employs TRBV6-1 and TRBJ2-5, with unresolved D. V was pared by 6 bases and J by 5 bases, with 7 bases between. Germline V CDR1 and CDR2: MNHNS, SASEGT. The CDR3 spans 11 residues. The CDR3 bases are TGTGCCAGCAGGACACTCGAGACCCAGTACTTC. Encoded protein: CASRTLETQYF.

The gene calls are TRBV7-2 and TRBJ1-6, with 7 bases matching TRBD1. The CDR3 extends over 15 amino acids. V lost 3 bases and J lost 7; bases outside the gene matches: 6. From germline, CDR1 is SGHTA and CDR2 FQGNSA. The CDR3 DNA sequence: TGTGCCAGCAGCTTGAGAGGGACAGCAAATTCACCCCTCCACTTT. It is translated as CASSLRGTANSPLHF.

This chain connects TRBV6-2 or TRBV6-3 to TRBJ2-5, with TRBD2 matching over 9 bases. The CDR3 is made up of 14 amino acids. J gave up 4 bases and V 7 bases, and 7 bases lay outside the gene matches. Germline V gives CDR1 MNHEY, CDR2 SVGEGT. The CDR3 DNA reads TGTGCCAGCAACCGATTGACTAGCGGAGAGACCCAGTACTTC. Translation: CASNRLTSGETQYF.

Here the CDR3 reads CASSLRVGAGETQYF. The DNA of the CDR3 is TGTGCCAGCAGCTTACGGGTCGGGGCGGGAGAGACCCAGTACTTC. V usage is TRBV11-2 and J usage is TRBJ2-5; D possibly matches TRBD1 or TRBD2 (5 bases each). CDR1 and CDR2 from the germline V gene are SGHAT and FQNNGV. There are 15 residues in the CDR3. V was clipped by 2 bases and J by 4 bases, with 14 bases between them.